This T cell receptor (beta chain) was found in a study of T cells in Graves' hyperthyroidism and ophthalmopathy. General study points: Model predictions of ophthalmopathy came a median approximately seven months before onset. Most thyroid clonotypes that were expanded above 0.001 also turned up in blood.

No ophthalmopathy progression within 18 months constituted stable Graves' hyperthyroidism. Uncontrolled infection, other autoimmune disease, pregnancy or lactation disqualified patients from enrolment. Germline CDR1 DFQATT, CDR2 SNEGSKA (reference sequence). Trimming cost V 1 base and J 5 bases; bases outside gene matches: 6. This CDR3 region has 15 residues. It was RNA transcripts that yielded the amplified TCR beta CDR3 regions. A set of HTBI primers served as the primers for a first-round RT-PCR of the TCR CDR3. TCRdb analysed the multiplex PCR reads with MiXCR anew, one entry per CDR3 protein. The sample yields roughly 380,000 distinct CDR3 sequences, about 15% seen once. This clonotype was picked up many times. The antigen remains undetermined.

This clonotype was obtained from a woman in her sixties with Graves' hyperthyroidism. The sample consisted of blood. The chain uses TRBV20-1 and TRBJ1-5; 9 bases are a match to TRBD1. CDR3 sequence reads: CSARAGDRADQPQHF. The CDR3 DNA reads TGCAGTGCTAGAGCCGGGGACAGGGCAGATCAGCCCCAGCATTTT.